This T cell receptor beta chain was found in a study of CD8 T cells in ankylosing spondylitis. General study points: Blood from ankylosing spondylitis patients appeared to carry a characteristic roughly 8-variant TCR beta motif.

The germline V gene has CDR1 DFQATT and CDR2 SNEGSKA (reference sequence). V was clipped by 5 bases and J by 5 bases, with 18 bases between them. The CDR3 length is 14 residues. TCRdb re-called the 5' RACE reads through MiXCR, storing one row per CDR3 protein. The table shows some 400,000 distinct CDR3 sequences, with around 24% occurring only once. Remarks on this clonotype: Its target is unknown.

This TCR came from a male donor with ankylosing spondylitis. The chain is built from TRBV20-1 and TRBJ2-5, with a tentative D call TRBD2 (7 bases). The specimen was blood, either unsorted or a sorted T cell fraction (not recorded which). The CDR3 is CSAQGRAGAETQYF. The CDR3 DNA sequence: TGCAGTGCTCAGGGGAGGGCCGGGGCCGAGACCCAGTACTTC.